The 13 T cell receptor beta chains listed next were all sequenced from one sample in a study of T cells in localized non-small cell lung cancer. Generated by immunoSEQ multiplex PCR, the TCRdb table keeps only in-frame clones and is missing some. The table lists more than 45,000 clones, about nine tenths of them singletons. The sample consisted of peripheral blood, taken before any cancer treatment. The receptors were gathered from a male donor at least 60 years old with stage III squamous cell lung carcinoma.

The V and J genes are TRBV7-9 and TRBJ2-5; 9 bases agree with TRBD1. This CDR3 contains 14 residues. In germline, CDR1 is SEHNR, CDR2 FQNEAQ (reference sequence). The trim removed 4 bases at V and 3 bases at J, leaving 3 bases unmatched. CDR3 nucleotide sequence: TGTGCCAGCAGCTCGACAGGGGGTGAAGAGACCCAGTACTTC. Translation: CASSSTGGEETQYF.

The J gene is TRBJ1-2, the V gene TRBV6-6; tentatively, D is TRBD1 (6 bases). The V end lost 2 bases, the J end lost 2 bases, and 9 bases lay between the germline ends. The V gene's germline CDR1 is MNHNY and CDR2 SVGAGI (reference sequence). This CDR3 has 14 residues. Here the CDR3 DNA reads TGTGCCAGCAGTTACGGACAGATGAACTATGGCTACACCTTC. Amino acids: CASSYGQMNYGYTF.

The chain couples TRBV11-2 to TRBJ2-2, with a possible D match to TRBD2 (6 bases). V lost 7 bases and J 7 bases, leaving 19 bases between the germline ends. Germline V lookup: CDR1 SGHAT, CDR2 FQNNGV. The CDR3 has 15 amino acids. CDR3 bases: TGTGCCAGCAAAGAACTTGAAGGAGGGCTCGGGGAGCTGTTTTTT. Residues: CASKELEGGLGELFF.

V usage is TRBV7-3 and J usage is TRBJ2-7, with D hard to call. The length of the CDR3 is 15 residues. The V and J ends lost 1 base and 2 bases respectively, with 12 bases between them. Per germline, CDR1 SGHTA and CDR2 FQGTGA. CDR3 residues: CASSLKGGSAYEQYF. The DNA of the CDR3 is TGTGCCAGCAGCTTAAAGGGTGGTTCCGCCTACGAGCAGTACTTC.

V and J are TRBV27 and TRBJ1-1; D may be TRBD1 (6 bases). The CDR3 totals 13 residues. Germline V CDR1 and CDR2: MNHEY, SMNVEV (reference sequence). V dropped 2 bases and J dropped 8 bases, with 12 bases sitting between them. The CDR3 DNA reads TGTGCCAGCAGTTTAAGGGGGGAAAGGGAAGCTTTCTTT. Encoded protein: CASSLRGEREAFF.

The J gene is TRBJ1-2, the V gene TRBV6-5, with unresolved D. This CDR3 has 16 residues. Germline V gives CDR1 MNHEY, CDR2 SVGAGI. Trimming stripped 0 bases from V and 1 base from J, with 12 bases between. This CDR3 reads CASSYSRTSGNYGYTF. Written as DNA, the CDR3 is TGTGCCAGCAGTTACTCGCGAACCTCGGGTAACTATGGCTACACCTTC.

This clone came up a few times. The chain has TRBV27 and TRBJ2-7; 12 nucleotides match TRBD2. This CDR3 region has 21 residues. CDR1 and CDR2 (germline): MNHEY, SMNVEV (reference sequence). V gave up 4 bases and J gave up 4 bases; unmatched junction bases: 23. The CDR3 DNA follows: TGTGCCAGCAGTTCCCGACTCTCGACTAGCGGGAGTCCGCGGGTGACGTACGAGCAGTACTTC. Translating it yields CASSSRLSTSGSPRVTYEQYF.

This clone has more than one count but fewer than ten. The chain carries TRBV5-1 and TRBJ1-6; 7 nucleotides agree with TRBD1. The CDR3 has 15 amino acids. CDR1 is SGHRS, CDR2 YFSETQ, per germline. V lost 3 bases, J lost 6 bases, and 6 bases stayed unmatched. This CDR3 is CASSSETGINSPLHF. The CDR3 nucleotides are TGCGCCAGCAGCTCGGAGACAGGGATTAATTCACCCCTCCACTTT.

V and J are TRBV5-4 and TRBJ2-7; 7 bases are a match to TRBD1. The germline gives CDR1 SGHNT, CDR2 YYREEE (reference sequence). The trim removed 4 bases at V and 3 bases at J, leaving 7 bases unmatched. This CDR3 has 14 residues. This chain's CDR3 is CASSTTGTDYEQYF. CDR3 coding DNA: TGTGCCAGCAGCACAACCGGGACAGACTACGAGCAGTACTTC.

This chain uses TRBV28 with TRBJ1-2; D remains unclear. CDR1 and CDR2 (germline): MDHEN, SYDVKM. Deletions cut 10 bases from V and 1 base from J, with 13 bases between. The CDR3 has 13 amino acids. CDR3 protein: CATETGSNYGYTF. The CDR3 DNA follows: TGTGCCACCGAGACGGGCAGTAACTATGGCTACACCTTC.

The chain carries TRBV21-1 and TRBJ2-7. TRBV21-1 is a pseudogene segment. The CDR3 has 13 amino acids. Here the CDR3 DNA reads TGTGCCAGCAGCAAAGAGCAGATCTACGAGCAGTACTTC. As protein: CASSKEQIYEQYF.

The chain recombines TRBV19 with TRBJ2-2; 7 positions agree with TRBD2. CDR3 length: 14 amino acids. The junction had 6 bases not matched to a gene; V was cut back by 8 bases and J by 3 bases. Germline CDR1 LNHDA, CDR2 SQIVND (reference sequence). CDR3 loop: CASEGRVDTGELFF. The DNA of the CDR3 is TGTGCCAGTGAAGGGAGGGTAGACACCGGGGAGCTGTTTTTT.

V and J are TRBV7-9 and TRBJ2-4; either TRBD1 or TRBD2 may fit D (8 bases each). This CDR3 is built from 17 residues. CDR1 SEHNR and CDR2 FQNEAQ come from the germline V gene (reference sequence). V was cut by 3 bases and J by 8 bases, with 23 bases left in between. The CDR3 here is CASSFERQGAREDIQYF. The CDR3 DNA reads TGTGCCAGCAGCTTCGAGCGGCAGGGGGCGCGGGAGGACATTCAGTACTTC.